This entry features one TCR beta chain sequence. Its antigen is not known. The record originates from a study of chemoradiotherapy in HPV16-positive cancers. General study results and limits: The functional HPV-specific definition rests on just a couple of HPV16-positive patients.

The CDR3 runs to 15 residues. Germline V gene sequence: CDR1 KGHSH, CDR2 LQKENI. V shed 3 bases, J shed 3 bases, and the junction held 7 bases outside the gene matches. The protocol was immunoSEQ multiplex PCR, while the TCRdb copy is restricted to in-frame clones and leaves out a portion. Among 11,000 or so clones, 65% to 80% were seen once, and the ten largest hold less than 2.5%. The specimen was collected from a patient who underwent chemoradiotherapy. This chain links TRBV18 with TRBJ1-1, with 7 bases identical to TRBD1. This sequence originates from a human donor with HPV-associated anogenital cancer. The CDR3 DNA follows: TGTGCCAGCTCACCTCCGGGACAGTGGGACACTGAAGCTTTCTTT. Encoded protein: CASSPPGQWDTEAFF.